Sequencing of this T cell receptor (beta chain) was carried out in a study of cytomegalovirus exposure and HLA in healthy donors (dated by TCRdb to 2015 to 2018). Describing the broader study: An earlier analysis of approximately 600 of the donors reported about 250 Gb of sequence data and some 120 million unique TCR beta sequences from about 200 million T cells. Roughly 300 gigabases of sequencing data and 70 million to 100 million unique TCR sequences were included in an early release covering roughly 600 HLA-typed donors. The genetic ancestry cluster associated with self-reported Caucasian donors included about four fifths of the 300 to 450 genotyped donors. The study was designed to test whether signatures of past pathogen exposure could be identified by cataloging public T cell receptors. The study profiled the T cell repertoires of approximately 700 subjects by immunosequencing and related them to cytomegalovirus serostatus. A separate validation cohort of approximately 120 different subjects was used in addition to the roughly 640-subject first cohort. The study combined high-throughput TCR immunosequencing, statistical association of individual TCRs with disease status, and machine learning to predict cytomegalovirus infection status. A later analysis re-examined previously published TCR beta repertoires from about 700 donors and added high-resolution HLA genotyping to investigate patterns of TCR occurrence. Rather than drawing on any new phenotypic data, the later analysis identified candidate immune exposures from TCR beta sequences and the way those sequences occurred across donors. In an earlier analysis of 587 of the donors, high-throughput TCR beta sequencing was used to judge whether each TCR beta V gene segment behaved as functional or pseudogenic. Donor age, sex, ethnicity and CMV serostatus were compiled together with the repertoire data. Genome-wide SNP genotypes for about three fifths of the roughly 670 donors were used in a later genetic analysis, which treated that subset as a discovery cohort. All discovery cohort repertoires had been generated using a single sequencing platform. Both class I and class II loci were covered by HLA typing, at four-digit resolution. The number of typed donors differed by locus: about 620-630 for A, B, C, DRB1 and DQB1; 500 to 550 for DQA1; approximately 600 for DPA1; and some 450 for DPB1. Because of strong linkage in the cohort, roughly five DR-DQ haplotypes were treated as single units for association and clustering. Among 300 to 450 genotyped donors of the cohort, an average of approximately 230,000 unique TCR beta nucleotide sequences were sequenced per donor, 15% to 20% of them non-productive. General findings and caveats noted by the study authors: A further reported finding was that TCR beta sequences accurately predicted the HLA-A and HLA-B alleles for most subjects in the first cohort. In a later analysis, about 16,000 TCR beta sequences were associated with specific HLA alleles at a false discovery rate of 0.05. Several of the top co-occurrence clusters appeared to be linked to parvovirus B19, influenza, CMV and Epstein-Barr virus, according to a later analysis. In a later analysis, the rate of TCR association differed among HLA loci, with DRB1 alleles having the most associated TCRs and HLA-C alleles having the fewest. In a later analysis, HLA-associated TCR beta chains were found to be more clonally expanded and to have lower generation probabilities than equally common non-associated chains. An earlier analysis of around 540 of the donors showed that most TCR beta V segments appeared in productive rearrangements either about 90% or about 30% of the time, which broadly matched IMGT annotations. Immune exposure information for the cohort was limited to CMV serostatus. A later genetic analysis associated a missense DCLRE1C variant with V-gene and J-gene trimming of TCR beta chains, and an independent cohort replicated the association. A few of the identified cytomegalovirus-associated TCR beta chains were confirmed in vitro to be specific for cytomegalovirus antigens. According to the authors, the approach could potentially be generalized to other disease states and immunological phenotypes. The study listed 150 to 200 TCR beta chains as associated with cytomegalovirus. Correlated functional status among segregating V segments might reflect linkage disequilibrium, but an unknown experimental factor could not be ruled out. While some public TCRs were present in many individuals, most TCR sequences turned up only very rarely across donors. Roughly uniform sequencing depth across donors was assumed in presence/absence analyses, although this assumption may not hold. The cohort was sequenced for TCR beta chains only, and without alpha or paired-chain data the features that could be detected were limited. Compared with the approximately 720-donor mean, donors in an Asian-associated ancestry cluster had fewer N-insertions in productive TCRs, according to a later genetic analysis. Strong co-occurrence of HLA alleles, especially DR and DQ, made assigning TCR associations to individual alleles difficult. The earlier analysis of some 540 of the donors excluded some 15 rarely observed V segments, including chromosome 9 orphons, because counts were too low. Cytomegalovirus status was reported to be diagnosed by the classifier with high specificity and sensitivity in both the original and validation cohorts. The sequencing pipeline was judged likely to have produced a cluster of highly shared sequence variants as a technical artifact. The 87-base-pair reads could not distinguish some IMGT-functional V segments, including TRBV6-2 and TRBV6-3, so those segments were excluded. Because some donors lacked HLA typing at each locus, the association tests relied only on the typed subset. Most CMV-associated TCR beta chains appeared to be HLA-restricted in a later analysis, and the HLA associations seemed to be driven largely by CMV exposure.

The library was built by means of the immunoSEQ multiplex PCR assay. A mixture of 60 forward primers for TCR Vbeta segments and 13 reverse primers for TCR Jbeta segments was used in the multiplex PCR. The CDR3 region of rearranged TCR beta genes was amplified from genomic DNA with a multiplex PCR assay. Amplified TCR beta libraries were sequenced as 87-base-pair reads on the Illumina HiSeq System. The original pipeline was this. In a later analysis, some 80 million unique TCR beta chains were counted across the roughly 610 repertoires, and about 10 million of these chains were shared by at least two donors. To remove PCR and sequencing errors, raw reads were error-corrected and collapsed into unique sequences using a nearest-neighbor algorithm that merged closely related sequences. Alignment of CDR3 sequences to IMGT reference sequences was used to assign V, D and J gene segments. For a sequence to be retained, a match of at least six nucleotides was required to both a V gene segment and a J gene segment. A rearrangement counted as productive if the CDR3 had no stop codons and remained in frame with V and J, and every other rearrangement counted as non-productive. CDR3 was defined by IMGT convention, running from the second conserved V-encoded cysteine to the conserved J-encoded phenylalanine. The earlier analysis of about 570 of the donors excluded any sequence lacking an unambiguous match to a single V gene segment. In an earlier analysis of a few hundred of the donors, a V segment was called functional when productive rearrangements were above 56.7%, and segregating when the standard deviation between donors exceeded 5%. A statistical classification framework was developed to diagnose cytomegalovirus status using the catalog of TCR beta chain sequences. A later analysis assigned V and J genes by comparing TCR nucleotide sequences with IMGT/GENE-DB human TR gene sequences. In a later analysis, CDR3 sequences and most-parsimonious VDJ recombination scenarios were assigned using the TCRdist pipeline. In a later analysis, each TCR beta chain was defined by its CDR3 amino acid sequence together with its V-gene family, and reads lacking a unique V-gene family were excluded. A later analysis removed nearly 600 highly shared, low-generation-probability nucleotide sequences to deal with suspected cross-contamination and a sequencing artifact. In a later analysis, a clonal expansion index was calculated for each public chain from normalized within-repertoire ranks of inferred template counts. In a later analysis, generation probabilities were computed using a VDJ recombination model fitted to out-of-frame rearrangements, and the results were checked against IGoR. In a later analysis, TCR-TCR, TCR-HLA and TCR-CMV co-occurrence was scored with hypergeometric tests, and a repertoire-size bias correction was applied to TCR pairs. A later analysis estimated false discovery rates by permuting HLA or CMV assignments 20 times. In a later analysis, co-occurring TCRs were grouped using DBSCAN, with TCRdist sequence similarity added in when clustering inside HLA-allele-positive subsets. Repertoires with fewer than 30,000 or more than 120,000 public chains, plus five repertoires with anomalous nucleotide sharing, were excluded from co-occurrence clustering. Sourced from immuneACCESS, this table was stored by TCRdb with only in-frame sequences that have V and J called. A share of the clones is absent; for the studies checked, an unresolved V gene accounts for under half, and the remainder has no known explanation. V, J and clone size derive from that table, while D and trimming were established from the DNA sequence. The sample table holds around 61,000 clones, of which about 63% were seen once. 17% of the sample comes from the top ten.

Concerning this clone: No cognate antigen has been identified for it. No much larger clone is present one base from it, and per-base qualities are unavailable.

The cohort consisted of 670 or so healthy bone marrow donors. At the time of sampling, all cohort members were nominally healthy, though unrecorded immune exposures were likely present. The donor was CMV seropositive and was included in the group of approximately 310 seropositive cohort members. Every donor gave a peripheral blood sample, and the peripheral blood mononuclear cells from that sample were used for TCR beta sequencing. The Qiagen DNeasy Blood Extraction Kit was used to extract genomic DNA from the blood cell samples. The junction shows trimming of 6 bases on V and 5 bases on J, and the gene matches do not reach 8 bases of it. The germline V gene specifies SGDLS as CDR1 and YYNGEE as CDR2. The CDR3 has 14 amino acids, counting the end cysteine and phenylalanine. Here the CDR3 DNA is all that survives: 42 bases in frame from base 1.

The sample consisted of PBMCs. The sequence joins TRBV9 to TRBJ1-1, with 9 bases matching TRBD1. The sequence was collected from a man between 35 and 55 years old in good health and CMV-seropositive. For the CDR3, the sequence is CASTLGTGNTEAFF. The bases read TGTGCCAGCACCTTGGGGACAGGGAATACTGAAGCTTTCTTT.